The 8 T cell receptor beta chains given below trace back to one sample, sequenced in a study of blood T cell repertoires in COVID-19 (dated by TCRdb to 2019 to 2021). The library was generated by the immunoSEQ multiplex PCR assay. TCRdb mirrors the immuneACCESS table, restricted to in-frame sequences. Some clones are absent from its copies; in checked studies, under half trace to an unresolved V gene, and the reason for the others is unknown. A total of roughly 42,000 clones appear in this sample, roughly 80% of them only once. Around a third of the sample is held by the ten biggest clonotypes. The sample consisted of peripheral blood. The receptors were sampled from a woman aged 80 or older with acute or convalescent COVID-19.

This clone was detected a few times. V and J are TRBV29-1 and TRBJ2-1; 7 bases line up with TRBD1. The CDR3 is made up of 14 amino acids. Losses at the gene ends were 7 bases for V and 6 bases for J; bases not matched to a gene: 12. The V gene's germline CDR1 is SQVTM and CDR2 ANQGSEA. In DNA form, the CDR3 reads TGCAGCGCGACCCGAGGGGGCGATCCCAATGAGCAGTTCTTC. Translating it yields CSATRGGDPNEQFF.

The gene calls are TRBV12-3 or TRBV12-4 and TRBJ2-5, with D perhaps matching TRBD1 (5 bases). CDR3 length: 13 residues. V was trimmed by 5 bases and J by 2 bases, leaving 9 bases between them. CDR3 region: CASSPTAQETQYF. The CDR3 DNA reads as TGTGCCAGCAGTCCGACAGCGCAAGAGACCCAGTACTTC.

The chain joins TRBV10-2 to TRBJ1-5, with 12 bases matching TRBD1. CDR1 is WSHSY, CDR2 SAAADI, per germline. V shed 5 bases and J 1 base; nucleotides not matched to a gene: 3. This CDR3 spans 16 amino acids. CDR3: CASSWGTGGSNQPQHF. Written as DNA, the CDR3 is TGCGCCAGCAGTTGGGGGACAGGGGGCAGCAATCAGCCCCAGCATTTT.

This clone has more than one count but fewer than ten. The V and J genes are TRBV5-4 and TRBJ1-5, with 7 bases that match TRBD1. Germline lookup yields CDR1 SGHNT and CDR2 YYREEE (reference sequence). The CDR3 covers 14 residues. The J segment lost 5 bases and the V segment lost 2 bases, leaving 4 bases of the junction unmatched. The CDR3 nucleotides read TGTGCCAGCAGCTTCAGGGGGTCCCATCAGCCCCAGCATTTT. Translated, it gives CASSFRGSHQPQHF.

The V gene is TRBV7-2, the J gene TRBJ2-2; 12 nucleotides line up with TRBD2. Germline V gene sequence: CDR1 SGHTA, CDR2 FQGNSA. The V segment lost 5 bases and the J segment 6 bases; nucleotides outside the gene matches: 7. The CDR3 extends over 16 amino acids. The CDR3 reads CASSTSSGRAPGELFF. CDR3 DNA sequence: TGTGCCAGCAGCACATCTAGCGGGAGGGCCCCCGGGGAGCTGTTTTTT.

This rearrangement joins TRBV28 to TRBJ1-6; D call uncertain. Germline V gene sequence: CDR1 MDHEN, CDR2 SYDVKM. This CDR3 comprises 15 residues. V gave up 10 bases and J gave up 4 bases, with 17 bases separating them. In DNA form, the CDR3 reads TGTGCCACCCTCCGCGGGGTGGAGTATAATTCACCCCTCCACTTT. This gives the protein CATLRGVEYNSPLHF.

DNA of the CDR3: TGTGCCACAGGACTCGGACAGGGCGGGGCCGGGGAGCTGTTTTTT. Protein sequence: CATGLGQGGAGELFF. The J gene is TRBJ2-2, the V gene TRBV15; 8 bases fit TRBD1. CDR1 is LNHNV, CDR2 YYDKDF, per germline (reference sequence). This CDR3 spans 15 amino acids. The trim removed 9 bases at V and 6 bases at J, leaving 12 bases unmatched.

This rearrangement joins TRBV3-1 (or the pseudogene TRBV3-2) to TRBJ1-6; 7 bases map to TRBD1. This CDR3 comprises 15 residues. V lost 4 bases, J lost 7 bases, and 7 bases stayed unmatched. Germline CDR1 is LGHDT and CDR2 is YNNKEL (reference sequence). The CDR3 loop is CASSLTDRDNSPLHF. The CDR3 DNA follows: TGTGCCAGCAGCCTTACAGACAGGGACAATTCACCCCTCCACTTT.